The rows below give T cell receptor beta chains drawn from one sample of a study of OX40 agonist ivuxolimab in advanced cancers. Libraries were prepared by immunoSEQ multiplex PCR; TCRdb keeps only in-frame clonotypes and omits some of them. The sample gives 100,000 to 120,000 clones, approximately 89% of which show up once; around 0.26% is in the top ten. The sample here was CD4+ or CD8+ T cells sorted from blood, taken in a trial of the OX40 agonist ivuxolimab. These receptors came from an adult with an advanced solid tumor such as melanoma, head and neck, liver or kidney cancer. The CDR3 runs from the conserved cysteine through the conserved F or W. The order of the fields is V gene, D gene, clone size, J gene, CDR3 length, CDR3 protein, CDR3 DNA. A D gene is named only where the DNA matches it firmly. The listing skips clone size in some rows; elsewhere it reads once, few, many or a size class.

TRBV4-3	TRBD2	NA	TRBJ2-2	16	CASSQGAGGITGELFF	TGCGCCAGCAGCCAGGGTGCGGGAGGTATCACCGGGGAGCTGTTTTTT
TRBV9	NA	NA	TRBJ1-1	15	CASSVDVDRLTEAFF	TGTGCCAGCAGCGTAGACGTTGATAGGTTGACTGAAGCTTTCTTT
TRBV18	TRBD1	NA	TRBJ1-1	16	CASSLHRGGRDTEAFF	TGTGCCAGCTCACTTCACAGGGGTGGTAGGGACACTGAAGCTTTCTTT
TRBV6-1	TRBD1	NA	TRBJ2-7	14	CASRDRGMVNEQYF	TGTGCCAGCCGGGACAGGGGTATGGTGAACGAGCAGTACTTC
TRBV7-2	NA	NA	TRBJ1-2	16	CASSRQTGEGNYGYTF	TGTGCCAGCAGCCGTCAGACGGGAGAGGGGAACTATGGCTACACCTTC
TRBV5-1	NA	NA	TRBJ2-5	11	CASAGRETQYF	TGCGCCTCGGCAGGGCGAGAGACCCAGTACTTC
TRBV9	NA	NA	TRBJ1-1	14	CASSVVSMNTEAFF	TGTGCCAGCAGCGTAGTCTCAATGAACACTGAAGCTTTCTTT
TRBV19	TRBD1	NA	TRBJ2-5	13	CASTPTGEETQYF	TGTGCCAGTACCCCGACAGGGGAGGAGACCCAGTACTTC
TRBV7-2	NA	NA	TRBJ1-3	17	CASSYTVDGRSGNTIYF	TGTGCCAGCAGCTACACAGTGGACGGCCGCTCTGGAAACACCATATATTTT
TRBV7-9	TRBD1	NA	TRBJ2-1	16	CASSLIGDRGGNEQFF	TGTGCCAGCAGCTTGATTGGGGACAGGGGAGGAAATGAGCAGTTCTTC
TRBV7-7	NA	NA	TRBJ2-5	14	CASSSGRGRETQYF	TGTGCTAGCAGTTCCGGACGGGGACGAGAGACCCAGTACTTC
TRBV29-1	NA	NA	TRBJ2-2	12	CSGGANTGELFF	TGCAGCGGGGGGGCGAACACCGGGGAGCTGTTTTTT
TRBV28	TRBD1	NA	TRBJ2-7	17	CASSLSMDRGLPYEQYF	TGTGCCAGCAGTTTATCAATGGACAGGGGGCTCCCCTACGAGCAGTACTTC
TRBV7-2	TRBD2	NA	TRBJ2-2	16	CASSLSSGRATGELFF	TGTGCCAGCAGCTTATCTAGCGGGAGGGCCACCGGGGAGCTGTTTTTT
TRBV5-3	NA	NA	TRBJ1-4	16	CARSLVGGRLYEKLFF	TGTGCCAGAAGCTTGGTGGGGGGACGGTTGTACGAAAAACTGTTTTTT
TRBV4-3	TRBD1	NA	TRBJ1-2	15	CASSPRTGEDYGYTF	TGCGCCAGCAGCCCTCGGACAGGGGAGGACTATGGCTACACCTTC
TRBV29-1	NA	few	TRBJ2-3	12	CSVDRGTDTQYF	TGCAGCGTTGATCGGGGTACAGATACGCAGTATTTT
TRBV2	NA	once	TRBJ1-3	14	CASSYGGLGNTIYF	TGTGCCAGCAGTTACGGGGGGCTTGGAAACACCATATATTTT
TRBV5-4	TRBD1	NA	TRBJ2-1	15	CASSGRDRAYNEQFF	TGTGCCAGCAGCGGCCGGGACAGGGCATACAATGAGCAGTTCTTC
TRBV29-1	TRBD1	NA	TRBJ1-1	16	CSVEAGGDTSDTEAFF	TGCAGCGTTGAAGCAGGGGGCGATACTTCGGACACTGAAGCTTTCTTT
TRBV7-2	NA	NA	TRBJ1-1	11	CASSLEGEAFF	TGTGCCAGCAGCTTAGAAGGTGAAGCTTTCTTT
TRBV9	TRBD2	NA	TRBJ2-5	16	CASSTMGGSGQETQYF	TGTGCCAGCAGCACAATGGGGGGGAGCGGCCAAGAGACCCAGTACTTC
TRBV28	TRBD1	NA	TRBJ2-5	14	CASSRDRVQETQYF	TGTGCCAGCAGTAGGGACAGGGTCCAAGAGACCCAGTACTTC
TRBV5-8	NA	NA	TRBJ2-6	15	CASSLRGAGANVLTF	TGTGCCAGCAGCTTAAGAGGCGCCGGGGCCAACGTCCTGACTTTC
TRBV9	NA	once	TRBJ1-1	14	CASSPGGVRTEAFF	TGTGCCAGCAGCCCCGGAGGTGTACGGACTGAAGCTTTCTTT
TRBV6-5	NA	NA	TRBJ2-5	14	CASSYGQVQETQYF	TGTGCCAGCAGTTACGGTCAGGTCCAAGAGACCCAGTACTTC
TRBV7-2	TRBD1	NA	TRBJ2-3	15	CASSLKTGQTDTQYF	TGTGCCAGCAGCCTTAAGACAGGGCAAACAGATACGCAGTATTTT
TRBV5-4	NA	NA	TRBJ2-2	17	CASSVGTPQTNTGELFF	TGTGCCAGCAGCGTAGGGACACCGCAAACGAACACCGGGGAGCTGTTTTTT
TRBV7-9	TRBD2	NA	TRBJ2-3	16	CASSLRETGLSGSRYF	TGTGCCAGCAGCTTACGAGAAACGGGACTTAGCGGGAGTAGGTATTTT
TRBV16	TRBD2	NA	TRBJ2-7	15	CASSQQTSGTYEQYF	TGTGCCAGCAGCCAACAAACTAGCGGTACCTACGAGCAGTACTTC
TRBV6-6	TRBD1	once	TRBJ2-5	12	CASSDRGETQYF	TGTGCCAGCAGTGACAGGGGTGAGACCCAGTACTTC
TRBV30	NA	NA	TRBJ2-3	13	CACFGVSTDTQYF	TGTGCCTGCTTTGGAGTCAGCACAGATACGCAGTATTTT
TRBV7-9	NA	NA	TRBJ2-5	11	CASSLKETQYF	TGTGCCAGCAGCTTGAAAGAGACCCAGTACTTC
TRBV7-9	NA	NA	TRBJ1-3	15	CASSLGDPSGNTIYF	TGTGCCAGCAGCCTGGGGGACCCTTCTGGAAACACCATATATTTT
TRBV18	NA	NA	TRBJ2-3	18	CASSPLPGLAGYTDTQYF	TGTGCCAGCTCACCGCTCCCCGGCCTAGCCGGGTACACAGATACGCAGTATTTT
TRBV6-5	NA	NA	TRBJ1-1	13	CASAGQVNTEAFF	TGTGCCAGCGCAGGACAAGTGAACACTGAAGCTTTCTTT
TRBV5-1	TRBD1	NA	TRBJ1-4	14	CASRGGPTNEKLFF	TGCGCCAGCAGAGGGGGCCCAACTAATGAAAAACTGTTTTTT